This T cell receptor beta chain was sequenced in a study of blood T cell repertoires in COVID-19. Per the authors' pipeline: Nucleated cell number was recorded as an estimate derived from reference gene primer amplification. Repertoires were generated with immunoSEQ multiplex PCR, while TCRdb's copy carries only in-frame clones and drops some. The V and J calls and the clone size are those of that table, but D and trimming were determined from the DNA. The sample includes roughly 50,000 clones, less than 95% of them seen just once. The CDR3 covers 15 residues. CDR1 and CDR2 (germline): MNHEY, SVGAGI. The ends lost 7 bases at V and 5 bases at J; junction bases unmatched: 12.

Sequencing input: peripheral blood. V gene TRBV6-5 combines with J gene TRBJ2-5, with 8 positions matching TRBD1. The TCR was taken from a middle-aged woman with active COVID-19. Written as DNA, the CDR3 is TGTGCCAGCACTTATAACAGGGGGGTAGGGGAGACCCAGTACTTC. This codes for CASTYNRGVGETQYF.